Listed below are T cell receptor beta chains from one sample, sequenced in a study of T cell responses to AZD1222 COVID-19 vaccine. The protocol was immunoSEQ multiplex PCR, while the TCRdb copy is restricted to in-frame clones and leaves out a portion. The data hold about 150,000 clones, with 91% observed a single time. The sample here was peripheral blood, taken on day 0 of AZD1222 vaccination. Receptors were obtained from an adult in good health. The CDR3 runs from the conserved cysteine through the conserved F or W. The D gene is left open where the match is weak. Clone size appears in some rows only: once, few, many, or a class for an expanded clone.

D: .
V: TRBV10-2
size: .
J: TRBJ2-7
CDR3: CASKIAYEQYF
DNA: TGCGCCAGCAAAATCGCCTACGAGCAGTACTTC

D: .
V: TRBV5-6
size: .
J: TRBJ1-1
CDR3: CASSLRLRMNTEAFF
DNA: TGTGCCAGCAGCTTGCGGCTCAGGATGAACACTGAAGCTTTCTTT

D: TRBD1
V: TRBV6-5
size: .
J: TRBJ1-4
CDR3: CASRDPGQGKKLFF
DNA: TGTGCCAGCAGGGATCCGGGACAGGGGAAAAAACTGTTTTTT

D: .
V: TRBV3-1/TRBV3-2
size: .
J: TRBJ2-7
CDR3: CASSQDSGPEGYEQYF
DNA: TGTGCCAGCAGCCAGGACTCGGGGCCGGAGGGATACGAGCAGTACTTC

D: TRBD1
V: TRBV7-3
size: .
J: TRBJ1-1
CDR3: CASSPQLGTGTTEAFF
DNA: TGTGCCAGCAGCCCCCAGCTCGGGACAGGGACCACTGAAGCTTTCTTT

D: .
V: TRBV11-2
size: .
J: TRBJ1-4
CDR3: CASSPPGSGWFEKLFF
DNA: TGTGCCAGCAGCCCCCCCGGGTCCGGGTGGTTTGAAAAACTGTTTTTT

D: TRBD2
V: TRBV29-1
size: .
J: TRBJ2-1
CDR3: CSAGLAGGNEQFF
DNA: TGCAGCGCGGGACTAGCGGGAGGGAATGAGCAGTTCTTC

D: TRBD1
V: TRBV19
size: .
J: TRBJ2-7
CDR3: CATNEGQGGFYEQYF
DNA: TGTGCCACTAACGAGGGACAGGGTGGCTTCTACGAGCAGTACTTC

D: .
V: TRBV5-1
size: .
J: TRBJ1-1
CDR3: CASSLRGQGRIGTTEAFF
DNA: TGCGCCAGCAGCTTGCGGGGGCAGGGTAGGATAGGAACCACTGAAGCTTTCTTT

D: .
V: TRBV12-5
size: .
J: TRBJ1-3
CDR3: CASGLVGAGNTIYF
DNA: TGTGCTAGTGGTTTGGTAGGGGCGGGAAACACCATATATTTT

D: .
V: TRBV9
size: .
J: TRBJ2-7
CDR3: CASGRRTDSYEQYF
DNA: TGTGCCAGCGGACGACGGACAGACTCCTACGAGCAGTACTTC

D: TRBD2
V: TRBV28
size: .
J: TRBJ2-7
CDR3: CASSLRSGRPSYEQYF
DNA: TGTGCCAGCAGTTTACGTAGCGGGAGGCCGTCCTACGAGCAGTACTTC

D: .
V: TRBV5-4
size: .
J: TRBJ1-1
CDR3: CASSLGTVLNTEAFF
DNA: TGTGCCAGCAGCTTGGGTACGGTCTTGAACACTGAAGCTTTCTTT

D: .
V: TRBV27
size: .
J: TRBJ2-1
CDR3: CASSPLDRTNEQFF
DNA: TGTGCCAGCAGTCCACTCGACAGGACTAATGAGCAGTTCTTC

D: .
V: TRBV19
size: .
J: TRBJ2-3
CDR3: CASSIARADTQYF
DNA: TGTGCCAGTAGTATCGCCAGGGCAGATACGCAGTATTTT

D: TRBD1
V: TRBV9
size: .
J: TRBJ2-1
CDR3: CASSARLGTGLDEQFF
DNA: TGTGCCAGCAGCGCTAGGCTCGGGACAGGGTTGGATGAGCAGTTCTTC

D: .
V: TRBV13
size: .
J: TRBJ1-2
CDR3: CASSLYSLNYGYTF
DNA: TGTGCCAGCAGCTTATACAGCCTAAACTATGGCTACACCTTC

D: TRBD1
V: TRBV5-1
size: .
J: TRBJ1-6
CDR3: CASSFSLARGTSPLHF
DNA: TGCGCCAGCAGCTTTAGCTTGGCCAGGGGGACTTCACCCCTCCACTTT

D: .
V: TRBV6-5
size: once
J: TRBJ1-1
CDR3: CASNNGVNTEAFF
DNA: TGTGCCAGCAATAACGGGGTGAACACTGAAGCTTTCTTT

D: .
V: TRBV18
size: .
J: TRBJ2-7
CDR3: CASSPGGEQYF
DNA: TGTGCCAGCTCACCAGGAGGCGAGCAGTACTTC

D: .
V: TRBV2
size: .
J: TRBJ1-6
CDR3: CASSGDGNNSPLHF
DNA: TGTGCCAGCAGTGGGGACGGAAACAATTCACCCCTCCACTTT

D: .
V: TRBV7-6
size: .
J: TRBJ2-2
CDR3: CASSSGGIGELFF
DNA: TGTGCCAGCAGCTCTGGGGGCATCGGGGAGCTGTTTTTT

D: TRBD1
V: TRBV11-2
size: .
J: TRBJ1-6
CDR3: CASSSKGQGHSPLHF
DNA: TGTGCCAGCAGCTCCAAAGGACAGGGTCATTCACCCCTCCACTTT

D: .
V: TRBV19
size: .
J: TRBJ1-1
CDR3: CASSVKNTEAFF
DNA: TGTGCCAGTAGCGTGAAGAACACTGAAGCTTTCTTT

D: .
V: TRBV9
size: .
J: TRBJ1-6
CDR3: CASSVGTGYNSPLHF
DNA: TGTGCCAGCAGCGTAGGGACGGGTTATAATTCACCCCTCCACTTT

D: .
V: TRBV28
size: .
J: TRBJ2-7
CDR3: CASSSGAWALRAYEQYF
DNA: TGTGCCAGCAGCTCGGGGGCCTGGGCCCTGAGGGCCTACGAGCAGTACTTC

D: .
V: TRBV7-8
size: once
J: TRBJ1-5
CDR3: CASSPEVGNQPQHF
DNA: TGTGCCAGCAGCCCGGAAGTGGGCAATCAGCCCCAGCATTTT

D: .
V: TRBV9
size: .
J: TRBJ2-7
CDR3: CASSVSDTGSYEQYF
DNA: TGTGCCAGCAGCGTAAGTGACACAGGCTCCTACGAGCAGTACTTC

D: TRBD1
V: TRBV13
size: .
J: TRBJ2-1
CDR3: CASSSRGIGGVPYNEQFF
DNA: TGTGCCAGCAGCTCCAGAGGCATAGGGGGCGTCCCCTACAATGAGCAGTTCTTC

D: .
V: TRBV21-1
size: once
J: TRBJ2-7
CDR3: CASSTYKGTTTYEQYF
DNA: TGTGCCAGCAGCACTTATAAGGGGACTACAACCTACGAGCAGTACTTC

D: .
V: TRBV5-1
size: .
J: TRBJ1-1
CDR3: CASSPARDLNTEAFF
DNA: TGCGCCAGCAGCCCCGCCCGGGACCTGAACACTGAAGCTTTCTTT

D: .
V: TRBV19
size: .
J: TRBJ2-3
CDR3: CASSIAQGTDTQYF
DNA: TGTGCCAGTAGTATAGCCCAGGGGACAGATACGCAGTATTTT

D: .
V: TRBV3-1/TRBV3-2
size: .
J: TRBJ1-2
CDR3: CASSQEVRNSNYGYTF
DNA: TGTGCCAGCAGCCAAGAAGTCCGGAATTCTAACTATGGCTACACCTTC

D: TRBD1
V: TRBV5-8
size: .
J: TRBJ1-4
CDR3: CASSPGQGAPNEKLFF
DNA: TGTGCCAGCAGCCCAGGACAGGGGGCGCCTAATGAAAAACTGTTTTTT

D: .
V: TRBV6-5
size: .
J: TRBJ1-1
CDR3: CASSYDFRILNTEAFF
DNA: TGTGCCAGCAGTTACGACTTCAGGATCTTGAACACTGAAGCTTTCTTT

D: .
V: TRBV12-3/TRBV12-4
size: .
J: TRBJ2-7
CDR3: CASSFPGIKQYF
DNA: TGTGCCAGCAGTTTCCCCGGGATTAAGCAGTACTTC